The source of this T cell receptor beta chain is a study of blood T cell repertoires in COVID-19. About the research overall: Samples of COVID-19 (acute and convalescent) were obtained from the United States, Italy and Spain. From T cells, B-cell-depleted T cells, or PBMCs came the material, which was cDNA or gDNA.

Some clones are missing from TCRdb's copy, which holds only in-frame ones; the method was immunoSEQ multiplex PCR. This sample has about 330,000 clones; 87% occur once, and the top ten carry 9.5% to 10%. This CDR3 contains 16 residues. V shed 5 bases and J shed 2 bases, with 15 bases lying between them. Germline lookup yields CDR1 SGHTA and CDR2 FQGNSA. The sample consisted of peripheral blood. This chain links TRBV7-2 with TRBJ2-2; tentative D call: TRBD1 (6 bases). The clonotype originates from a man between 25 and 39 years old with COVID-19, enrolled during active disease. Here the CDR3 DNA reads TGTGCCAGCAGCCCGCAGGGGATTCAAAACACCGGGGAGCTGTTTTTT. Amino acid sequence: CASSPQGIQNTGELFF. The full variable domain, in which reference TRBV7-2 and TRBJ2-2 provide the parts outside the CDR3, is GAGVSQSPSNKVTEKGKDVELRCDPISGHTALYWYRQSLGQGLEFLIYFQGNSAPDKSGLPSDRFSAERTGGSVSTLTIQRTQQEDSAVYLCASSPQGIQNTGELFFGEGSRLTVL.